This T cell receptor beta chain originates from a study of T cells in Graves' hyperthyroidism and ophthalmopathy. Overall study: Peripheral blood samples were taken at initial diagnosis, prior to any treatment. Study observations and caveats: The model forecast ophthalmopathy, anticipating it by a median about 6.5 months before onset.

The study enrolled patients aged 18 to 65 with newly diagnosed hyperthyroidism of under 2 months' duration. Uncontrolled infection, other autoimmune disease, pregnancy or lactation barred patients from enrollment. Authors of the study amplified TCR beta CDR3 regions from RNA transcripts. A first-round RT-PCR of the TCR CDR3 used the HTBI primer set. TCRdb redid the calling of the multiplex PCR reads with MiXCR, one entry per CDR3 protein. The sample carries hundreds of thousands of distinct CDR3 sequences, less than 15% recorded once. A few counts support this clonotype. Its antigen is undetermined. Trimming removed 4 bases from V and 6 bases from J; junction bases left unmatched: 9. CDR3 size: 15 residues. CDR1 DFQATT and CDR2 SNEGSKA come from the germline V gene (reference sequence).

This receptor was taken from a woman aged 18-35 years with Graves' hyperthyroidism. This chain connects TRBV20-1 to TRBJ2-7; 13 nucleotides line up with TRBD2. The specimen sequenced was blood. The CDR3 region is CSATGTSGTGLEQYF. For the CDR3, the DNA is TGCAGTGCTACCGGGACTAGCGGGACGGGCCTCGAGCAGTACTTC.